The next 27 T cell receptor beta chains were all read from a single sample in a study of T cell responses to AZD1222 COVID-19 vaccine. Assay: immunoSEQ multiplex PCR; the TCRdb copy retains only in-frame clones and omits some. The data contain 120,000 or so clones, approximately 88% of them seen just once; the ten biggest clones take up approximately 1.5%. The sequenced sample was peripheral blood, obtained on day 0 of AZD1222 vaccination. These receptors came from an adult in good health.

V and J are TRBV5-1 and TRBJ2-7; 12 bases are a match to TRBD2. The CDR3 runs 16 residues. From germline, CDR1 is SGHRS and CDR2 YFSETQ. V lost 4 bases and J lost 0; bases outside the gene matches: 5. CDR3 DNA sequence: TGCGCCAGCAGCCGAAAGACTAGCGGGAGCTCCTACGAGCAGTACTTC. Translated: CASSRKTSGSSYEQYF.

V is TRBV10-3 and J is TRBJ2-1; possible D gene TRBD1, 6 bases. Trimming removed 10 bases from V and 6 bases from J, with 34 bases in between. The CDR3 runs to 19 residues. Germline lookup yields CDR1 ENHRY and CDR2 SYGVKD. The CDR3 region is CANGRGIGTRLPSSNEQFF. CDR3 DNA sequence: TGTGCCAACGGCAGGGGTATCGGAACTAGACTACCATCGAGCAATGAGCAGTTCTTC.

CDR3 sequence reads: CASSEVGLAGRDTQYF. CDR3 DNA sequence: TGTGCCAGCAGTGAAGTCGGACTAGCGGGAAGGGATACGCAGTATTTT. V usage is TRBV6-1 and J usage is TRBJ2-3, with 12 bases aligning to TRBD2. Germline CDR1 and CDR2: MNHNS and SASEGT. With 1 base clipped from V and 6 bases from J, the junction kept 5 bases outside the gene matches. The CDR3 sequence is 16 residues long.

The J gene is TRBJ1-2, the V gene TRBV24-1; tentatively, D is TRBD1 (5 bases). Germline CDR1 reads KGHDR; CDR2 reads SFDVKD. The ends were cut back, 2 bases at V and 8 bases at J, with 14 bases in the middle. The CDR3 consists of 14 residues. Written as DNA, the CDR3 is TGTGCCACCAGTGATTCCAGGGTGGCGCGGGGCTACACCTTC. Its protein is CATSDSRVARGYTF.

This clone has just a few counts. The rearrangement uses TRBV6-4 and TRBJ2-3; TRBD2 aligns across 7 bases. CDR3 size: 15 residues. Trimming cost V 2 bases and J 1 base; bases outside gene matches: 3. Per the germline V gene, CDR1 is MRHNA and CDR2 is SNTAGT. The CDR3 loop reads CASSDERGGTDTQYF. CDR3 in DNA: TGTGCCAGCAGTGACGAGCGGGGCGGCACAGATACGCAGTATTTT.

The gene calls are TRBV24-1 and TRBJ1-6; unclear D gene. V lost 4 bases to trimming and J lost 5 bases, with 8 bases between them. The CDR3 loop spans 14 amino acids. Germline V CDR1 and CDR2: KGHDR, SFDVKD. CDR3 region: CATSDSYNNSPLHF. The CDR3 DNA is TGTGCCACCAGTGACTCCTATAATAATTCACCCCTCCACTTT.

V is TRBV19 and J is TRBJ1-5; D is possibly TRBD1 (5 bases). In germline, CDR1 is LNHDA, CDR2 SQIVND (reference sequence). There are 14 residues in the CDR3. Trimming stripped 8 bases from V and 0 bases from J, with 11 bases between. Here the CDR3 reads CASRNRSSNQPQHF. The CDR3 DNA is TGTGCCAGTCGAAACAGGAGTAGCAATCAGCCCCAGCATTTT.

The chain links TRBV11-2 to TRBJ2-7; TRBD1 agrees at 10 bases. Germline assignment: CDR1 SGHAT and CDR2 FQNNGV. The V and J ends lost 5 bases and 4 bases, in that order; junction bases with no gene match: 8. There are 15 residues in the CDR3. Written as DNA, the CDR3 is TGTGCCAGCAGCCACCTCCGGGACAGGGGATACGAGCAGTACTTC. Translated: CASSHLRDRGYEQYF.

For this clone: At one boundary the junction diverges from the germline segment, which might be a read error. The chain combines TRBV11-3 with TRBJ1-6; D is unresolved. CDR3 length equals 17 residues. The germline V gene has CDR1 SGHNT and CDR2 YENEEA. The CDR3 nucleotides read TGTGCCAGCAGCCTAGAAAAAAAGAGCTCCTATAATTCACCCCTCCACTTT. This gives the protein CASSLEKKSSYNSPLHF.

CDR3 coding DNA: TGTGCCAGCAGCAAGGCCTCCACCCACAGGTCCGGTGGGGCCAATGAGCAGTTCTTC. Residues: CASSKASTHRSGGANEQFF. V is TRBV21-1 and J is TRBJ2-1; the table's D call, TRBD1, was not checked against the DNA. TRBV21-1 is flagged as a pseudogene. The CDR3 loop spans 19 amino acids.

The chain couples TRBV25-1 to TRBJ2-1, with TRBD2 identical over 8 bases. The junction had 7 bases not matched to a gene; V was cut back by 5 bases and J by 4 bases. CDR1 and CDR2 from the germline V gene are MGHDK and SYGVNS. The CDR3 covers 15 residues. CDR3 DNA sequence: TGTGCCAGCAGTATTCGGGAGGGGTCGTACAATGAGCAGTTCTTC. This codes for CASSIREGSYNEQFF.

V and J are TRBV28 and TRBJ2-7; tentatively, D is TRBD2 (7 bases). The CDR3 length is 13 residues. The V and J ends lost 7 bases and 4 bases respectively, with 14 bases between them. Germline V lookup: CDR1 MDHEN, CDR2 SYDVKM. The CDR3 is CASIGEGVYEQYF. The CDR3 nucleotides are TGTGCCAGCATAGGGGAGGGGGTTTACGAGCAGTACTTC.

The chain carries TRBV2 and TRBJ2-2; D not resolved. The CDR3 is made up of 11 amino acids. Germline CDR1 and CDR2: SNHLY and FYNNEI. V lost 8 bases and J 7 bases, leaving 8 bases between the germline ends. In DNA, the CDR3 is TGTGCCAGCGGCTACTTCGGGGAGCTGTTTTTT. This translates into CASGYFGELFF.

This clone appeared a single time. The J gene is TRBJ2-3, the V gene TRBV3-1 (or the pseudogene TRBV3-2); 8 nucleotides match TRBD1. The CDR3 is made up of 17 amino acids. The J segment lost 6 bases and the V segment lost 1 base, leaving 12 bases of the junction unmatched. Germline assignment: CDR1 LGHDT and CDR2 YNNKEL (reference sequence). The CDR3 sequence is CASSQGLGQAGEDTQYF. CDR3 bases: TGTGCCAGCAGCCAAGGGCTGGGACAGGCAGGCGAGGATACGCAGTATTTT.

The chain employs TRBV19 and TRBJ1-1, with a possible D match to TRBD1 (6 bases). Germline CDR1 and CDR2: LNHDA and SQIVND (reference sequence). Trimming removed 5 bases from V and 0 bases from J, with 16 bases in between. This CDR3 has 16 amino acids. CDR3 nucleotide sequence: TGTGCCAGTAGTGACAGGACGGAAATAATGAACACTGAAGCTTTCTTT. It specifies CASSDRTEIMNTEAFF.

The chain has TRBV7-9 and TRBJ1-2; no definite D call. Germline V gene data show CDR1 as SEHNR and CDR2 as FQNEAQ (reference sequence). This CDR3 has 14 residues. The ends were cut back, 5 bases at V and 0 bases at J, with 10 bases in the middle. This chain's CDR3 is CASSLRASNYGYTF. DNA for the CDR3: TGTGCCAGCAGCCTGAGAGCCTCTAACTATGGCTACACCTTC.

The rearrangement links TRBV5-4 to TRBJ1-3, with a possible D match to TRBD1 (6 bases). V lost 3 bases and J lost 0, with 13 bases in between. There are 16 residues in the CDR3. Germline assignment: CDR1 SGHNT and CDR2 YYREEE (reference sequence). The CDR3 spells CASSSAQGLSGNTIYF. Here the CDR3 DNA reads TGTGCCAGCAGCTCCGCACAGGGTCTCTCTGGAAACACCATATATTTT. The full variable domain, its missing parts supplied by reference TRBV5-4 and TRBJ1-3, is ETGVTQSPTHLIKTRGQQVTLRCSSQSGHNTVSWYQQALGQGPQFIFQYYREEENGRGNFPPRFSGLQFPNYSSELNVNALELDDSALYLCASSSAQGLSGNTIYFGEGSWLTVV.

This clone was detected only once. This chain links TRBV11-3 with TRBJ2-3, with D tentatively TRBD1 or TRBD2 (6 bases each). The CDR3 has 13 amino acids. CDR1 and CDR2 from the germline V gene are SGHNT and YENEEA. V was trimmed by 8 bases and J by 2 bases, leaving 11 bases between them. As DNA, the CDR3 is TGTGCCAGCGCGGCGGGACACACAGATACGCAGTATTTT. Amino acid sequence: CASAAGHTDTQYF.

CDR3 DNA: TGTGCCTGGAGTAAGTTGTTCACAGATACGCAGTATTTT. Translation gives CAWSKLFTDTQYF. The chain carries TRBV30 and TRBJ2-3; no clear D gene. Germline V CDR1 and CDR2: GTSNPN, SVGIG (reference sequence). V lost 2 bases and J lost 2, with 8 bases in between. This CDR3 is 13 amino acids long.

The chain joins TRBV18 to TRBJ2-5; weak D call: TRBD2 (5 bases). Germline lookup yields CDR1 KGHSH and CDR2 LQKENI. The V and J ends lost 1 base and 5 bases respectively, with 14 bases between them. The CDR3 length is 15 residues. The CDR3 protein is CASSPRNPSKETQYF. In DNA, the CDR3 is TGTGCCAGCTCACCACGCAATCCTAGCAAGGAGACCCAGTACTTC.

The J gene is TRBJ1-1, the V gene TRBV19, with no clear D. V gave up 0 bases and J gave up 8 bases, with 10 bases separating them. Germline loops: CDR1 LNHDA, CDR2 SQIVND (reference sequence). There are 13 residues in the CDR3. DNA of the CDR3: TGTGCCAGTAGTATAGATGGTTTGAGAGAAGCTTTCTTT. It codes for CASSIDGLREAFF.

The J gene is TRBJ2-3, the V gene TRBV2, with D possibly being TRBD1 (5 bases). CDR1 is SNHLY and CDR2 is FYNNEI in the germline V gene. The CDR3 length is 15 residues. V dropped 5 bases and J dropped 0 bases, with 12 bases sitting between them. In DNA, the CDR3 is TGTGCCAGCAGTCAGACAGCACCTAGCACAGATACGCAGTATTTT. Protein: CASSQTAPSTDTQYF.

The J gene is TRBJ1-5, the V gene TRBV28; D remains ambiguous. Trimming removed 3 bases at V and 9 bases at J, with 15 bases between. Looked up from germline, CDR1 is MDHEN and CDR2 is SYDVKM. The length of the CDR3 is 14 residues. In DNA, the CDR3 is TGTGCCAGCAGTTTCTTTACCGCCATGGGGCCCCAGCATTTT. Amino acids: CASSFFTAMGPQHF. Using reference TRBV28 and TRBJ1-5 for the parts outside the CDR3, the full variable domain is DVKVTQSSRYLVKRTGEKVFLECVQDMDHENMFWYRQDPGLGLRLIYFSYDVKMKEKGDIPEGYSVSREKKERFSLILESASTNQTSMYLCASSFFTAMGPQHFGDGTRLSIL.

A few counts support this clone. V and J are TRBV19 and TRBJ2-1; 12 nucleotides match TRBD2. V dropped 1 base and J dropped 6; count of bases not matched to a gene: 10. The CDR3 totals 18 residues. CDR1 is LNHDA, CDR2 SQIVND, per germline (reference sequence). The CDR3 reads CASSIGGGLAGWGNEQFF. The CDR3 DNA is TGTGCCAGTAGTATAGGGGGAGGACTAGCGGGATGGGGCAATGAGCAGTTCTTC.

The chain is built from TRBV6-5 and TRBJ1-5; D unresolved. The germline V gene has CDR1 MNHEY and CDR2 SVGAGI. The CDR3 contains 14 residues. V shed 2 bases and J shed 9 bases, with 14 bases lying between them. CDR3: CASSYAGGSWPQHF. Written as DNA, the CDR3 is TGTGCCAGCAGTTACGCCGGTGGGTCCTGGCCCCAGCATTTT.

The genes are TRBV7-9 and TRBJ2-1; no clear D gene. Germline CDR1 reads SEHNR; CDR2 reads FQNEAQ (reference sequence). V was pared by 4 bases and J by 0 bases, with 16 bases between. The CDR3 is 17 amino acids. The CDR3 is CASSSRRMGRSYNEQFF. The CDR3 region has the DNA TGTGCCAGCAGCTCCAGACGTATGGGCCGCTCCTACAATGAGCAGTTCTTC. The variable domain in full, with the rest retrieved from reference TRBV7-9 and TRBJ2-1, is DTGVSQNPRHKITKRGQNVTFRCDPISEHNRLYWYRQTLGQGPEFLTYFQNEAQLEKSRLLSDRFSAERPKGSFSTLEIQRTEQGDSAMYLCASSSRRMGRSYNEQFFGPGTRLTVL.

The CDR3 bases are TGTGCCAGCAGGTCCGGGACAGATAATTCCTTCTATGGCTACACCTTC. As protein: CASRSGTDNSFYGYTF. The chain uses TRBV9 and TRBJ1-2, with 7 bases fitting TRBD1. The ends lost 5 bases at V and 4 bases at J; junction bases unmatched: 14. The CDR3 length is 16 residues. The germline gives CDR1 SGDLS, CDR2 YYNGEE.